These 18 T cell receptor beta chains were all obtained from the same sample, sequenced in a study of control samples from healthy donors and cancer patients. Sequenced by immunoSEQ multiplex PCR; TCRdb stores in-frame clones only, minus some. The sample gives 100,000 to 150,000 clones, approximately 84% of which show up once; around 1.8% is in the top ten. The sample consisted of blood. The receptor set was obtained from a man younger than 35 in good health.

This chain uses TRBV5-1 with TRBJ1-1; 11 positions agree with TRBD1. The CDR3 loop spans 14 amino acids. In germline, CDR1 is SGHRS, CDR2 YFSETQ. After removal of 5 bases from V and 2 bases from J, the junction contained 2 bases not matched to a gene. For the CDR3, the DNA is TGCGCCAGCAGAGGACAGGGGGCAAACACTGAAGCTTTCTTT. It codes for CASRGQGANTEAFF.

The V call is TRBV9, the J call TRBJ2-7; D might be TRBD2 (5 bases). The CDR3 runs 15 residues. The V end lost 4 bases, the J end lost 5 bases, and 19 bases lay between the germline ends. The germline V gene has CDR1 SGDLS and CDR2 YYNGEE. The CDR3 here is CASSPRWATRDEQYF. The CDR3, as DNA: TGTGCCAGCAGCCCCCGATGGGCCACTAGGGACGAGCAGTACTTC.

This chain links TRBV18 with TRBJ2-7, with TRBD1 identical over 9 bases. Germline V gene data show CDR1 as KGHSH and CDR2 as LQKENI. Germline trimming cut 3 bases from V and 4 bases from J; bases unmatched to any gene: 10. The CDR3 spans 16 residues. CDR3 region: CASSPVPGQGKYEQYF. The CDR3, as DNA: TGTGCCAGCTCACCGGTACCGGGACAGGGTAAATACGAGCAGTACTTC. Supplemented by reference TRBV18 and TRBJ2-7, the full variable domain reads NAGVMQNPRHLVRRRGQEARLRCSPMKGHSHVYWYRQLPEEGLKFMVYLQKENIIDESGMPKERFSAEFPKEGPSILRIQQVVRGDSAAYFCASSPVPGQGKYEQYFGPGTRLTVT.

The chain carries TRBV10-3 and TRBJ1-2; D call uncertain. Germline lookup yields CDR1 ENHRY and CDR2 SYGVKD. This CDR3 is 12 amino acids long. The ends were cut back, 3 bases at V and 2 bases at J, with 4 bases in the middle. The CDR3 DNA is TGTGCCATCAGTGAAATAAACTATGGCTACACCTTC. Translated: CAISEINYGYTF.

This chain connects TRBV2 to TRBJ2-7; D remains ambiguous. This CDR3 has 13 amino acids. V was clipped by 6 bases and J by 5 bases, with 14 bases between them. CDR1 and CDR2 from the germline V gene are SNHLY and FYNNEI. The CDR3 DNA follows: TGTGCCAGCAGGAGAAATACAAAAAACGAGCAGTACTTC. Translating it yields CASRRNTKNEQYF. Combining the CDR3 with reference TRBV2 and TRBJ2-7 gives the whole variable domain EPEVTQTPSHQVTQMGQEVILRCVPISNHLYFYWYRQILGQKVEFLVSFYNNEISEKSEIFDDQFSVERPDGSNFTLKIRSTKLEDSAMYFCASRRNTKNEQYFGPGTRLTVT.

The chain has TRBV27 and TRBJ1-1; possible D gene TRBD1, 6 bases. Germline V gene sequence: CDR1 MNHEY, CDR2 SMNVEV (reference sequence). The CDR3 has 18 residues. Trimming took 2 bases from V and 0 from J, leaving 19 bases between them. CDR3 in DNA: TGTGCCAGCAGTTTAAGGGGGGGGCAGGGGTCGATGAACACTGAAGCTTTCTTT. Its translation: CASSLRGGQGSMNTEAFF.

The genes are TRBV4-1 and TRBJ2-5, with 7 nucleotides matching TRBD2. This CDR3 comprises 14 residues. Germline CDR1 MGHRA, CDR2 YSYEKL. CDR3 amino acids: CATRREAPVGTQYF. The CDR3 DNA reads TGCGCGACCCGCCGGGAGGCGCCAGTAGGGACCCAGTACTTC.

This chain connects TRBV6-2 or TRBV6-3 to TRBJ2-7, with 7 positions matching TRBD1. Germline V gives CDR1 MNHEY, CDR2 SVGEGT. With 5 bases clipped from V and 0 bases from J, the junction kept 7 bases outside the gene matches. The CDR3 is 15 residues long. The CDR3 spells CASSQPTGRSYEQYF. CDR3 DNA sequence: TGTGCCAGCAGTCAACCGACAGGGCGCTCCTACGAGCAGTACTTC.

The J gene is TRBJ1-4, the V gene TRBV27; 8 bases fit TRBD1. The germline gives CDR1 MNHEY, CDR2 SMNVEV (reference sequence). The CDR3 is 15 amino acids. Trimming took 6 bases from V and 8 from J; bases not matched to a gene: 11. In DNA form, the CDR3 reads TGTGCCAGCAGCCGACGGGGACAGGCCAAGGAAAAACTGTTTTTT. Its protein is CASSRRGQAKEKLFF. The variable domain in full, completed from reference TRBV27 and TRBJ1-4, reads EAQVTQNPRYLITVTGKKLTVTCSQNMNHEYMSWYRQDPGLGLRQIYYSMNVEVTDKGDVPEGYKVSRKEKRNFPLILESPSPNQTSLYFCASSRRGQAKEKLFFGSGTQLSVL.

This chain uses TRBV14 with TRBJ1-3; no firm D call. The CDR3 totals 15 residues. Germline V gives CDR1 SGHDN, CDR2 FVKESK. The V gene lost 0 bases and the J gene lost 0 bases, with 6 bases spanning the gap. The CDR3 protein is CASSQEGYSGNTIYF. CDR3 nucleotide sequence: TGTGCCAGCAGCCAAGAGGGTTACTCTGGAAACACCATATATTTT.

This clone was recorded a few times. The V and J genes are TRBV6-5 and TRBJ2-7; D is undetermined. CDR1 is MNHEY and CDR2 is SVGAGI in the germline V gene. The CDR3 is 11 amino acids. V dropped 6 bases and J dropped 6 bases, with 9 bases sitting between them. CDR3 loop: CASRRRCEQYF. The CDR3 DNA is TGTGCCAGCAGGCGACGGTGCGAGCAGTACTTC.

The chain combines TRBV5-4 with TRBJ2-3, with D maybe TRBD1 (5 bases). The CDR3 contains 14 residues. Per the germline V gene, CDR1 is SGHNT and CDR2 is YYREEE (reference sequence). Trimming took 2 bases from V and 1 from J, leaving 8 bases between them. The CDR3 loop reads CASSFGAGTDTQYF. CDR3 bases: TGTGCCAGCAGCTTTGGGGCAGGCACAGATACGCAGTATTTT.

V usage is TRBV7-9 and J usage is TRBJ1-3; D is perhaps TRBD1 (6 bases). Trimming pared 5 bases from V and 3 bases from J, leaving 11 bases between. The germline V gene encodes CDR1 SEHNR and CDR2 FQNEAQ (reference sequence). The CDR3 is made up of 14 amino acids. CDR3 in DNA: TGTGCCAGCAGCCACAGGGACGGTGGAAACACCATATATTTT. Translation: CASSHRDGGNTIYF.

The genes are TRBV19 and TRBJ2-1, with no clear D. Trimming removed 1 base from V and 5 bases from J, with 6 bases in between. Germline CDR1 LNHDA, CDR2 SQIVND (reference sequence). The CDR3 covers 13 residues. The CDR3, as DNA: TGTGCCAGTAGTATAGCCGCCGACAATGAGCAGTTCTTC. It specifies CASSIAADNEQFF.

V and J are TRBV5-6 and TRBJ1-1; D remains unclear. There are 15 residues in the CDR3. The germline V gene has CDR1 SGHDT and CDR2 YYEEEE. V lost 6 bases and J 4 bases, leaving 19 bases between the germline ends. The CDR3 nucleotides are TGTGCCAGCACCCCGGTGGGTTGGCCTAGCACTGAAGCTTTCTTT. Translated, it gives CASTPVGWPSTEAFF. Supplemented by reference TRBV5-6 and TRBJ1-1, the full variable domain reads DAGVTQSPTHLIKTRGQQVTLRCSPKSGHDTVSWYQQALGQGPQFIFQYYEEEERQRGNFPDRFSGHQFPNYSSELNVNALLLGDSALYLCASTPVGWPSTEAFFGQGTRLTVV.

This chain joins TRBV6-2 or TRBV6-3 and TRBJ1-1, with 7 bases fitting TRBD1. The CDR3 consists of 14 residues. V shed 5 bases and J 1 base; nucleotides not matched to a gene: 4. Germline CDR1 and CDR2: MNHEY and SVGEGT. CDR3: CASSPDRANTEAFF. The CDR3 nucleotides read TGTGCCAGCAGTCCAGACAGGGCGAACACTGAAGCTTTCTTT.

This chain joins TRBV19 and TRBJ2-7; D is unresolved. Trimming took off 3 bases at V and 6 bases at J, with 15 bases between the two ends. CDR3 length: 14 residues. CDR1 is LNHDA, CDR2 SQIVND, per germline (reference sequence). This CDR3 reads CASSINSAGPEQYF. For the CDR3, the DNA is TGTGCCAGTAGTATCAATTCGGCAGGCCCCGAGCAGTACTTC.

J is TRBJ1-2 and V is TRBV3-1 (or the pseudogene TRBV3-2), with 9 positions matching TRBD1. CDR1 and CDR2 from the germline V gene are LGHDT and YNNKEL (reference sequence). V gave up 0 bases and J gave up 8 bases; unmatched junction bases: 7. The CDR3 runs to 15 residues. The DNA for the CDR3 is TGTGCCAGCAGCCAAGATCTGGGGACAGGGAAGGGCTACACCTTC. This sequence encodes CASSQDLGTGKGYTF.